Presented here are 13 T cell receptor beta chains from one specimen sequenced in a study of CD4 T cells in relation to SARS-CoV-2 and coronaviruses. The assay was immunoSEQ multiplex PCR, and TCRdb's table has in-frame clones only and misses some. This table has around 69,000 clones, less than 95% appearing once. CD4+ T cells from unexposed donors were obtained before the COVID-19 pandemic (2011-2018). The sequencing input was naive CD4+ T cells from PBMCs. Subset denoted: naive CD4+ T cells isolated by negative enrichment. These receptors all stem from a human donor in good health.

The V gene is TRBV28, the J gene TRBJ2-5; D might be TRBD2 (6 bases). Germline CDR1 MDHEN, CDR2 SYDVKM. V was clipped by 4 bases and J by 2 bases, with 17 bases between them. The CDR3 length is 16 residues. CDR3 bases: TGTGCCAGCAGTTCCCCCGCGGCGGGGCCTCAAGAGACCCAGTACTTC. Translating gives CASSSPAAGPQETQYF. The whole variable domain, filled in from reference TRBV28 and TRBJ2-5, reads DVKVTQSSRYLVKRTGEKVFLECVQDMDHENMFWYRQDPGLGLRLIYFSYDVKMKEKGDIPEGYSVSREKKERFSLILESASTNQTSMYLCASSSPAAGPQETQYFGPGTRLLVL.

The gene calls are TRBV19 and TRBJ2-1; D remains ambiguous. The V gene lost 7 bases and the J gene lost 0 bases, with 7 bases spanning the gap. The germline gives CDR1 LNHDA, CDR2 SQIVND (reference sequence). The CDR3 contains 13 residues. The CDR3 protein is CASNGVSYNEQFF. The DNA of the CDR3 is TGTGCCAGTAACGGAGTCTCCTACAATGAGCAGTTCTTC.

The V gene is TRBV3-1 (or the pseudogene TRBV3-2), the J gene TRBJ2-1; TRBD2 might be the D (5 bases). The CDR3 runs 11 residues. Germline CDR1 LGHDT, CDR2 YNNKEL (reference sequence). Between the trimmed V and J ends, which lost 8 bases and 7 bases, there was a span of 9 bases. CDR3 sequence (DNA): TGTGCCAGCTCTCGCGGGAATGAGCAGTTCTTC. Translated, it gives CASSRGNEQFF.

The V gene is TRBV5-1, the J gene TRBJ2-7; 8 bases are shared with TRBD2. The CDR3 runs to 17 residues. J lost 6 bases, V lost 0 bases, and 14 bases had no gene match. The germline gives CDR1 SGHRS, CDR2 YFSETQ. The chain's CDR3 is CASSLVSRAGAPREQYF. The CDR3 DNA reads TGCGCCAGCAGCTTGGTCTCGAGAGCGGGAGCTCCTCGCGAGCAGTACTTC.

V is TRBV6-5 and J is TRBJ2-1, with TRBD1 matching 7 bases. The junction had 6 bases not matched to a gene; V was cut back by 6 bases and J by 4 bases. This CDR3 region has 14 residues. Germline lookup yields CDR1 MNHEY and CDR2 SVGAGI. As DNA, the CDR3 is TGTGCCAGCAGACGGGACAGCGCTTACAATGAGCAGTTCTTC. Protein product: CASRRDSAYNEQFF.

CDR3 sequence reads: CASSLARGQETQYF. CDR3 DNA sequence: TGTGCCAGCAGCTTAGCTAGGGGACAAGAGACCCAGTACTTC. This chain links TRBV7-2 with TRBJ2-5, with D tentatively TRBD1 (5 bases). The ends were cut back, 0 bases at V and 2 bases at J, with 7 bases in the middle. Germline CDR1 and CDR2: SGHTA and FQGNSA. CDR3 size: 14 residues.

V is TRBV18 and J is TRBJ2-7, with a possible D match to TRBD1 (5 bases). The V end lost 3 bases, the J end lost 2 bases, and 8 bases lay between the germline ends. Germline lookup yields CDR1 KGHSH and CDR2 LQKENI. CDR3 size: 13 residues. Here the CDR3 reads CASSPGRAYEQYF. CDR3 bases: TGTGCCAGCTCACCGGGCAGGGCCTACGAGCAGTACTTC.

This chain joins TRBV7-9 and TRBJ2-1; TRBD2 matches at 8 bases. Germline trimming cut 1 base from V and 8 bases from J; bases unmatched to any gene: 16. The CDR3 loop spans 18 amino acids. CDR1 is SEHNR and CDR2 is FQNEAQ in the germline V gene (reference sequence). This CDR3 is CASSLEITGTSSAHEQFF. CDR3 nucleotides: TGTGCCAGCAGCTTAGAGATAACCGGGACTAGTTCAGCCCATGAGCAGTTCTTC. Full variable domain (outside the CDR3, taken from reference TRBV7-9 and TRBJ2-1): DTGVSQNPRHKITKRGQNVTFRCDPISEHNRLYWYRQTLGQGPEFLTYFQNEAQLEKSRLLSDRFSAERPKGSFSTLEIQRTEQGDSAMYLCASSLEITGTSSAHEQFFGPGTRLTVL.

V is TRBV7-9 and J is TRBJ2-7, with 8 positions matching TRBD1. Germline V CDR1 and CDR2: SEHNR, FQNEAQ (reference sequence). CDR3 length equals 19 residues. V gave up 5 bases and J gave up 0 bases; unmatched junction bases: 18. The CDR3 coding sequence is TGTGCCAGCAGCGGACGCTTCCCAGGGGGCGCGGGGAGCTCCTACGAGCAGTACTTC. Its protein is CASSGRFPGGAGSSYEQYF. Based on the CDR3 plus reference TRBV7-9 and TRBJ2-7, the full variable domain is DTGVSQNPRHKITKRGQNVTFRCDPISEHNRLYWYRQTLGQGPEFLTYFQNEAQLEKSRLLSDRFSAERPKGSFSTLEIQRTEQGDSAMYLCASSGRFPGGAGSSYEQYFGPGTRLTVT.

The chain uses TRBV2 and TRBJ2-2, with D perhaps TRBD2 (6 bases). This CDR3 contains 15 residues. Per germline, CDR1 SNHLY and CDR2 FYNNEI. V lost 0 bases to trimming and J lost 4 bases, with 9 bases between them. The CDR3: CASSEAAGPTGELFF. The CDR3 bases are TGTGCCAGCAGTGAAGCGGCGGGGCCCACCGGGGAGCTGTTTTTT.

This clone has just one count. V gene TRBV12-3 or TRBV12-4 combines with J gene TRBJ2-2; TRBD1 aligns across 7 bases. This CDR3 is 13 amino acids long. The V and J ends lost 8 bases and 4 bases, in that order; junction bases with no gene match: 4. In DNA, the CDR3 is TGTGCCAGCCGACAGGGCGGCACCGGGGAGCTGTTTTTT. Protein: CASRQGGTGELFF.

This chain links TRBV11-3 with TRBJ2-7; 9 bases match TRBD1. The germline gives CDR1 SGHNT, CDR2 YENEEA. Trimming removed 5 bases from V and 1 base from J; junction bases left unmatched: 9. This CDR3 has 16 residues. The CDR3 DNA sequence: TGTGCCAGCAGCCTCGGGAGAGGGACAGGGTCCTACGAGCAGTACTTC. Its protein product is CASSLGRGTGSYEQYF.

The chain recombines TRBV5-4 with TRBJ2-5; the D gene is possibly TRBD2 (6 bases). V was shortened by 4 bases and J by 1 base, with 14 bases between the two germline ends. CDR3 size: 15 residues. CDR1 is SGHNT and CDR2 is YYREEE in the germline V gene (reference sequence). CDR3 amino acids: CASSQGGPRQETQYF. CDR3 bases: TGTGCCAGCAGCCAAGGAGGGCCCCGCCAAGAGACCCAGTACTTC.